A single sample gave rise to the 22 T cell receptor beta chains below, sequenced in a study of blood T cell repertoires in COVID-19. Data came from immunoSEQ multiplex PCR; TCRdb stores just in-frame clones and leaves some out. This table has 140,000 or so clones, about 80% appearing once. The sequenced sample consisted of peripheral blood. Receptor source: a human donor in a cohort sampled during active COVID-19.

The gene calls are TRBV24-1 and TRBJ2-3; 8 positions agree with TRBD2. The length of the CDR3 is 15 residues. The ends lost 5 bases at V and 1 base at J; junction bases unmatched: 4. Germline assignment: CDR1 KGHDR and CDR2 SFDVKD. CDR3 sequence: CATSGRGGGTDTQYF. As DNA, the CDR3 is TGTGCCACCAGTGGCCGGGGGGGAGGCACAGATACGCAGTATTTT.

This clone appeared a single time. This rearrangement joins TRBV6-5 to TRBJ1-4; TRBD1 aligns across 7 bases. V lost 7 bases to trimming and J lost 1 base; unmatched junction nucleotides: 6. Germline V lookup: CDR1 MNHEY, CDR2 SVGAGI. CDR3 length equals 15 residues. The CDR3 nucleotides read TGTGCCAGCACCCTCCGACAGGGAACTAATGAAAAACTGTTTTTT. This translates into CASTLRQGTNEKLFF.

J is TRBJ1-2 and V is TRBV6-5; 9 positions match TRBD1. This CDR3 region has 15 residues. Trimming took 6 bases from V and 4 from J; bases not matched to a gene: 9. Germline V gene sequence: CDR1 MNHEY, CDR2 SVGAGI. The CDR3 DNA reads TGTGCCAGCAGCACCGGGACAGGGATCGCCTATGGCTACACCTTC. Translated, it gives CASSTGTGIAYGYTF.

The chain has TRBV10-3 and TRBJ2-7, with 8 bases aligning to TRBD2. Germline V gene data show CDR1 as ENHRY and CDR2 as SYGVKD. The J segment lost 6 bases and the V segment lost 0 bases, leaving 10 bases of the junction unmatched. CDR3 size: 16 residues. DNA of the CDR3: TGTGCCATCAGTGAGTCGACCCAGCGGGGGTTTGGCGAGCAGTACTTC. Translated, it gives CAISESTQRGFGEQYF.

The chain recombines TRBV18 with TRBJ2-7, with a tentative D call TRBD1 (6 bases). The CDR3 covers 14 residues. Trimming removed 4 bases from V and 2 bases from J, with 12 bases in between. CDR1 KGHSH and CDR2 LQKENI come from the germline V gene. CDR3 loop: CASSLRQDTYEQYF. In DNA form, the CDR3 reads TGTGCCAGCTCACTGCGACAGGATACCTACGAGCAGTACTTC. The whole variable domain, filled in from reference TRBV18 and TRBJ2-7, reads NAGVMQNPRHLVRRRGQEARLRCSPMKGHSHVYWYRQLPEEGLKFMVYLQKENIIDESGMPKERFSAEFPKEGPSILRIQQVVRGDSAAYFCASSLRQDTYEQYFGPGTRLTVT.

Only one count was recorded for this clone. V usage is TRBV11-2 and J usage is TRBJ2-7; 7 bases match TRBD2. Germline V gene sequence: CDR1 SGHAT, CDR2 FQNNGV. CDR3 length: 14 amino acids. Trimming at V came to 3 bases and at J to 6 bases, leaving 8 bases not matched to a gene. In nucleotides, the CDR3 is TGTGCCAGCAGCTTGGGGGGGAAGGTGGTCGAGCAGTACTTC. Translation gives CASSLGGKVVEQYF.

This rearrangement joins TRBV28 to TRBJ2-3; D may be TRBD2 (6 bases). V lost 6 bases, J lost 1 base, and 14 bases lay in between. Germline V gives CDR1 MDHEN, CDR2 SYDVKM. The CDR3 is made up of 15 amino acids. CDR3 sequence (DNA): TGTGCCAGCAGACCCGGGGGTCTCGGCACAGATACGCAGTATTTT. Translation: CASRPGGLGTDTQYF.

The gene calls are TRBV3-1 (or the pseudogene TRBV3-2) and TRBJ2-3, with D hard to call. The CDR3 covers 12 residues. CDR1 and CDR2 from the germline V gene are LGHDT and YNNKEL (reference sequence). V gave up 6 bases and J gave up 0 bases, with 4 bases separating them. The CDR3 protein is CASSRSTDTQYF. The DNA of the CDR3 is TGTGCCAGCAGTCGGAGCACAGATACGCAGTATTTT.

The CDR3 sequence: CASSLSSSYEQYF. In DNA, the CDR3 is TGTGCCAGCAGTTTATCCAGTTCCTACGAGCAGTACTTC. The rearrangement uses TRBV12-3 or TRBV12-4 and TRBJ2-7; unclear D gene. Trimming left V 2 bases short and J 1 base short, with 6 bases between. The CDR3 sequence is 13 residues long.

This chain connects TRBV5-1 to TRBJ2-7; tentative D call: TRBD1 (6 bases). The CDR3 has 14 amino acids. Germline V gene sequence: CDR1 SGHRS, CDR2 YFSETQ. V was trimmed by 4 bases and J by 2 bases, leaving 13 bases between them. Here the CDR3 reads CASSVQGGTYEQYF. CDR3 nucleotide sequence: TGCGCCAGCAGCGTACAGGGTGGAACCTACGAGCAGTACTTC.

This CDR3 is CASSPLGRVNTEAFF. CDR3 nucleotide sequence: TGTGCCAGCTCACCACTAGGCAGGGTGAACACTGAAGCTTTCTTT. The genes are TRBV18 and TRBJ1-1; TRBD1 might be the D (5 bases). The CDR3 has 15 residues. In germline, CDR1 is KGHSH, CDR2 LQKENI. Trimming removed 1 base at V and 0 bases at J, with 9 bases between.

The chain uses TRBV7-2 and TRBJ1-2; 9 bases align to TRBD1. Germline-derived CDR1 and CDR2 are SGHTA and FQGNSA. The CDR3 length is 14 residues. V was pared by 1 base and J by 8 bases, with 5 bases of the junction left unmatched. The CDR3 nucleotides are TGTGCCAGCAGCTTAGGGGACAGGGCGGGGGGCTACACCTTC. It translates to CASSLGDRAGGYTF.

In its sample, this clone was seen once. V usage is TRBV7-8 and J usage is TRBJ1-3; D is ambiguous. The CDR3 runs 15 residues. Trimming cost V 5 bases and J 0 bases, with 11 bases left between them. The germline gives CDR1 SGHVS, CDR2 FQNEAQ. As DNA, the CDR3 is TGTGCCAGCAGCCGATCCGGGTTCTCTGGAAACACCATATATTTT. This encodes CASSRSGFSGNTIYF.

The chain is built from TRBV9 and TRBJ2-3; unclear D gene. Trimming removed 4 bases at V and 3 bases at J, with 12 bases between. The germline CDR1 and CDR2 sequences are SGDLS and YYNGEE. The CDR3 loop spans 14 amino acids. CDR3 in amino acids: CASSLGSGTDTQYF. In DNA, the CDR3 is TGTGCCAGCAGCTTGGGCTCTGGGACAGATACGCAGTATTTT.

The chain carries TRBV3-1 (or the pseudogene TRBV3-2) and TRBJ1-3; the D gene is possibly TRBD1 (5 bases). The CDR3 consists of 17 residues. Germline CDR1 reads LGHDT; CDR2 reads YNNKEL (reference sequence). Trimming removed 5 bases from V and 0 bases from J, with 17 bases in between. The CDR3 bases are TGTGCCAGCAGCACTCGGACACTAACCGTCTCTGGAAACACCATATATTTT. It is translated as CASSTRTLTVSGNTIYF.

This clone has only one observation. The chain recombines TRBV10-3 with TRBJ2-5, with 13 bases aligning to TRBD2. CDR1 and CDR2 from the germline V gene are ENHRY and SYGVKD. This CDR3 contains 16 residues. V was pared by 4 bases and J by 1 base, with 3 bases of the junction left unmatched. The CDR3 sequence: CAISATSGGSQETQYF. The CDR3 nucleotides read TGTGCCATCAGTGCGACTAGCGGGGGGTCCCAAGAGACCCAGTACTTC.

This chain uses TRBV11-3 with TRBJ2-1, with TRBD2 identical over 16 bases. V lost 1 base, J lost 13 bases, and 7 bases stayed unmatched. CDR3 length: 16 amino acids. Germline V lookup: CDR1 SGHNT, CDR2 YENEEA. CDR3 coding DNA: TGTGCCAGCAGCTTAGGAGCCGGGACTAGCGGGGGGGCACAGTTCTTC. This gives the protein CASSLGAGTSGGAQFF.

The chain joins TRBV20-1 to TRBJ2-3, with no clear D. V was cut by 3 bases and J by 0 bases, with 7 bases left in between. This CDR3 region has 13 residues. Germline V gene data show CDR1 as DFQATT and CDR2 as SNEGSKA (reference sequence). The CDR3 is CSASETSTDTQYF. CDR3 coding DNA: TGCAGTGCTAGTGAGACTAGCACAGATACGCAGTATTTT.

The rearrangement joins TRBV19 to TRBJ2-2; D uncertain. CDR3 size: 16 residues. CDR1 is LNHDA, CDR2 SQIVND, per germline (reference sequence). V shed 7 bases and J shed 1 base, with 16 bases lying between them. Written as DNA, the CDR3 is TGTGCCAGTATCCTGAGGCACTCACTGAACACCGGGGAGCTGTTTTTT. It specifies CASILRHSLNTGELFF.

The CDR3 coding sequence is TGTGCCAGCAGTGAACGGGGACAGATTAATTCACCCCTCCACTTT. This sequence encodes CASSERGQINSPLHF. The V gene is TRBV2, the J gene TRBJ1-6; TRBD1 agrees at 7 bases. CDR1 and CDR2 from the germline V gene are SNHLY and FYNNEI. V lost 2 bases and J lost 6; bases outside the gene matches: 4. The CDR3 contains 15 residues.

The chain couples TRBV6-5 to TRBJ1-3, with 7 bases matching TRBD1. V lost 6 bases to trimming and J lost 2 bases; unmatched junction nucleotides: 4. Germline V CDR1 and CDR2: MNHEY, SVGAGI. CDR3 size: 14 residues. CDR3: CASRVGTAGNTIYF. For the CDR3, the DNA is TGTGCCAGCAGGGTCGGGACAGCTGGAAACACCATATATTTT.

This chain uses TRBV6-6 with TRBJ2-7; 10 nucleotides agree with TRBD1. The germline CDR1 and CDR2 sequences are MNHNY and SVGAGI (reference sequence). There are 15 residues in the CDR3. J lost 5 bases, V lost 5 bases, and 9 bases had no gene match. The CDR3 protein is CASSPRDRGSDEQYF. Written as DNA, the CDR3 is TGTGCCAGCAGTCCCCGGGACAGGGGATCGGACGAGCAGTACTTC.